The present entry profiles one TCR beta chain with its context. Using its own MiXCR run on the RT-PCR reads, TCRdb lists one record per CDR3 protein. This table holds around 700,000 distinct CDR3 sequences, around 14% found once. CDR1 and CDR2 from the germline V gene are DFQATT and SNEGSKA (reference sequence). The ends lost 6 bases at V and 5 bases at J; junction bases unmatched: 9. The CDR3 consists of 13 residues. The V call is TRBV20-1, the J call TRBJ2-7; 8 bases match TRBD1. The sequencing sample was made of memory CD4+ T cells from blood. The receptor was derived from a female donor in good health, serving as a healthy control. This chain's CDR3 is CSAKQGVGDEQYF. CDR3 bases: TGCAGTGCAAAACAGGGGGTAGGGGACGAGCAGTACTTC.